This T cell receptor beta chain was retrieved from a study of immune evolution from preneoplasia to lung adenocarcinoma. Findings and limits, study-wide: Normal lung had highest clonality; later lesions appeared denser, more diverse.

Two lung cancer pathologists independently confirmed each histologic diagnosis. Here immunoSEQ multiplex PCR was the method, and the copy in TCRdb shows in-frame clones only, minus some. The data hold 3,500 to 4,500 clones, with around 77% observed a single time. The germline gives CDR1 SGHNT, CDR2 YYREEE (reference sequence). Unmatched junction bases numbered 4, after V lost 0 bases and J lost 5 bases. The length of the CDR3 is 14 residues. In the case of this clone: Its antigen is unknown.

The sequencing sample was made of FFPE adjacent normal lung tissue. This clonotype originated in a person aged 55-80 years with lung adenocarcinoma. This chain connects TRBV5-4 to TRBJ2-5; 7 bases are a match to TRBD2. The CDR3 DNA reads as TGTGCCAGCAGCTTGGCGGGAGGTATGGAGACCCAGTACTTC. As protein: CASSLAGGMETQYF.